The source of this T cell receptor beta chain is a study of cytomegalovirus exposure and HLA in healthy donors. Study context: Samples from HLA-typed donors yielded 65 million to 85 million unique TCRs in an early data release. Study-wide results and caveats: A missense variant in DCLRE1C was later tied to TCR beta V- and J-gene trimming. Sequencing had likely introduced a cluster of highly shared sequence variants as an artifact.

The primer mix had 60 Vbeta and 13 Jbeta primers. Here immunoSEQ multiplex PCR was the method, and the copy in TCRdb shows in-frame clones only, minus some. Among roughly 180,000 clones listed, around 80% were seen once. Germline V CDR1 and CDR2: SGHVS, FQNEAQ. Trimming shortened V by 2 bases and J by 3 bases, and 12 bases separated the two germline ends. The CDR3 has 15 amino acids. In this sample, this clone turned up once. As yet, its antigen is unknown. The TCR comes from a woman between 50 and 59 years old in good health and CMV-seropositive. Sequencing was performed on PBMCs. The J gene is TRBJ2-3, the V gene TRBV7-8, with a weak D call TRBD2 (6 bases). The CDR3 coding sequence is TGTGCCAGCAGCTTACGGCGGGGCCGTACAGATACGCAGTATTTT. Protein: CASSLRRGRTDTQYF. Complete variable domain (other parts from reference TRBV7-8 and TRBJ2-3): GAGVSQSPRYKVAKRGQDVALRCDPISGHVSLFWYQQALGQGPEFLTYFQNEAQLDKSGLPSDRFFAERPEGSVSTLKIQRTQQEDSAVYLCASSLRRGRTDTQYFGPGTRLTVL.